This TCR beta chain was identified in a study of T cell responses to AZD1222 COVID-19 vaccine. Overall study results and limits: Among spike-specific TCRs, nearly half reportedly target unmutated variant regions.

The sample holds one count of this clone. Its antigen remains unknown. This CDR3 contains 15 residues. Per the germline V gene, CDR1 is SGHNT and CDR2 is YYREEE (reference sequence). Trimming took 0 bases from V and 3 from J, leaving 13 bases between them. The repertoire was sequenced with immunoSEQ multiplex PCR; TCRdb's copy has only in-frame clones and lacks some. The repertoire holds 110,000 to 150,000 clones, more than 85% seen once, with over 4% in the top ten. The chain recombines TRBV5-4 with TRBJ2-7, with no clear D. This specimen consisted of peripheral blood, obtained on day 0 of AZD1222 vaccination. The receptor's source is an adult in good health. The CDR3 DNA follows: TGTGCCAGCAGCTTGGAGAAGTCCCGGTTCTACGAGCAGTACTTC. Its translation is CASSLEKSRFYEQYF.